Listed below are T cell receptor beta chains from one sample, sequenced in a study of CD4 and CD8 cells across lung adenocarcinoma regions. Each CDR3 protein gets one entry after TCRdb re-called the PCR reads with MiXCR. Of thousands of distinct CDR3 sequences in the sample, 51% were seen once. The sample taken for sequencing was CD4+ T cells from the margin of a lung tumor. The receptors were sampled from a female donor with lung adenocarcinoma. The CD4 and CD8 labels of this study may be unreliable. Each CDR3 is given with its conserved first and last residue. D genes are given only for firm matches. Clone size is shown for a subset of rows, as once, few, many or a class of expanded clone.

CDR3 protein: CASSYRETYEQYF
CDR3 DNA: TGTGCCAGCAGCTACCGGGAGACCTACGAGCAGTACTTC
J gene: TRBJ2-7
V gene: TRBV6-5
clone size: NA
D gene: NA

CDR3 protein: CASSYGVVTNTDTQFF
CDR3 DNA: TGTGCCAGCAGTTACGGGGTGGTCACGAACACCGATACGCAGTTTTTT
J gene: TRBJ2-3
V gene: TRBV6-5
clone size: NA
D gene: NA

CDR3 protein: CASSYSTRDDSYNEQFF
CDR3 DNA: TGTGCCAGCAGTTACTCGACCAGGGACGACTCCTACAATGAGCAGTTCTTC
J gene: TRBJ2-1
V gene: TRBV6-7
clone size: few
D gene: NA

CDR3 protein: CASSVLHNEQYF
CDR3 DNA: TGTGCCAGCAGTGTACTCCACAATGAGCAGTACTTC
J gene: TRBJ2-5
V gene: TRBV25-1
clone size: NA
D gene: NA

CDR3 protein: CASSLRTRGGYEQYF
CDR3 DNA: TGTGCCAGCAGTTTACGTACCAGGGGGGGCTACGAGCAGTACTTC
J gene: TRBJ2-7
V gene: TRBV27
clone size: hyperexpanded
D gene: NA

CDR3 protein: CASTSGQSDQPQHF
CDR3 DNA: TGTGCCAGCACCTCGGGACAGAGCGATCAGCCCCAGCATTTT
J gene: TRBJ1-5
V gene: TRBV6-1
clone size: NA
D gene: TRBD1

CDR3 protein: CASMIQWSGVNEQFF
CDR3 DNA: TGTGCCAGCATGATTCAGTGGTCCGGAGTCAATGAGCAGTTCTTC
J gene: TRBJ2-1
V gene: TRBV6-1
clone size: few
D gene: NA

CDR3 protein: CASSEEAGGFHEQYF
CDR3 DNA: TGTGCCAGCAGTGAAGAGGCGGGGGGCTTTCACGAGCAGTACTTC
J gene: TRBJ2-7
V gene: TRBV6-1
clone size: few
D gene: TRBD2

CDR3 protein: CASSRSAGASEQYF
CDR3 DNA: TGTGCCAGCAGCCGTAGCGCCGGGGCCTCCGAGCAGTACTTC
J gene: TRBJ2-7
V gene: TRBV6-2/TRBV6-3
clone size: medium-sized
D gene: NA

CDR3 protein: CASSLNPMGSTDTQYF
CDR3 DNA: TGTGCCAGCAGTTTAAATCCTATGGGTAGCACAGATACGCAGTATTTT
J gene: TRBJ2-3
V gene: TRBV27
clone size: medium-sized
D gene: NA

CDR3 protein: CASREDGYTF
CDR3 DNA: TGTGCCAGCAGAGAGGATGGCTACACCTTC
J gene: TRBJ1-2
V gene: TRBV6-1
clone size: medium-sized
D gene: NA

CDR3 protein: CASSVPSQGFTDTQYF
CDR3 DNA: TGTGCCAGCAGTGTCCCCAGTCAGGGGTTCACAGATACGCAGTATTTT
J gene: TRBJ2-3
V gene: TRBV6-6
clone size: few
D gene: NA

CDR3 protein: CASSSRGSSQPQHF
CDR3 DNA: TGTGCCAGCAGCTCCAGGGGGTCGAGTCAGCCCCAGCATTTT
J gene: TRBJ1-5
V gene: TRBV6-1
clone size: NA
D gene: TRBD1

CDR3 protein: CASRGQPNQPQHF
CDR3 DNA: TGTGCCAGTAGGGGACAGCCCAATCAGCCCCAGCATTTT
J gene: TRBJ1-5
V gene: TRBV27
clone size: NA
D gene: TRBD1

CDR3 protein: CASSSTGGRETQYF
CDR3 DNA: TGTGCCAGCAGCTCGACAGGGGGACGAGAGACCCAGTACTTC
J gene: TRBJ2-5
V gene: TRBV7-7
clone size: large
D gene: TRBD1

CDR3 protein: CASSYSAYRVYNEQFF
CDR3 DNA: TGTGCCAGCAGTTATAGTGCTTACAGGGTGTACAATGAGCAGTTCTTC
J gene: TRBJ2-1
V gene: TRBV6-5
clone size: NA
D gene: NA

CDR3 protein: CASSPPGQGSGEQYF
CDR3 DNA: TGTGCCAGCAGTCCGCCGGGACAAGGGAGTGGGGAGCAGTACTTC
J gene: TRBJ2-7
V gene: TRBV27
clone size: few
D gene: NA

CDR3 protein: CASSTTQGTLF
CDR3 DNA: TGTGCCAGCAGTACAACACAGGGGACGCTCTTC
J gene: TRBJ2-1
V gene: TRBV6-1
clone size: NA
D gene: TRBD1

CDR3 protein: CARSGGRDFGTQYF
CDR3 DNA: TGTGCGAGGAGTGGGGGGCGAGACTTCGGCACCCAGTACTTC
J gene: TRBJ2-5
V gene: TRBV6-1
clone size: NA
D gene: NA

CDR3 protein: CASSLFGERIREQYF
CDR3 DNA: TGTGCCAGCAGTTTATTTGGGGAAAGAATACGCGAGCAGTACTTC
J gene: TRBJ2-7
V gene: TRBV27
clone size: NA
D gene: NA

CDR3 protein: CASIKQGWTTDTQYF
CDR3 DNA: TGTGCCAGCATCAAACAGGGGTGGACGACAGATACGCAGTATTTT
J gene: TRBJ2-3
V gene: TRBV6-1
clone size: few
D gene: TRBD1

CDR3 protein: CASSQAPLAGGSDTQYF
CDR3 DNA: TGCGCCAGCAGCCAAGCTCCCCTAGCGGGGGGGTCAGATACGCAGTATTTT
J gene: TRBJ2-3
V gene: TRBV4-1
clone size: NA
D gene: TRBD2

CDR3 protein: CASSHSDSGSSNTQYF
CDR3 DNA: TGTGCCAGCAGTCACTCTGATAGCGGGAGCTCAAATACGCAGTATTTT
J gene: TRBJ2-3
V gene: TRBV6-5
clone size: few
D gene: TRBD2

CDR3 protein: CASTRGRISGATF
CDR3 DNA: TGTGCCAGCACAAGGGGTCGCATTTCTGGAGCTACCTTT
J gene: TRBJ1-2
V gene: TRBV28
clone size: NA
D gene: NA